This entry concerns a single TCR beta chain. Its antigen is not known. This entry is derived from a study of CD4 T cells in relation to SARS-CoV-2 and coronaviruses. The unexposed donors gave CD4+ T cells in about 2011-2019, prior to COVID-19. CD4+ T cells were isolated from the cells after nine to eleven days of culture. Profiling relied on immunoSEQ multiplex PCR, and the TCRdb table lists in-frame clones only, not all of them. This sample has approximately 20,000 clones, with over 70% found just once. The clonotype originates from a human donor in good health. Sequencing was performed on CD4+ T cells from PBMCs, cultured in vitro.

CDR3 protein: CASSPGTGINEKLFF. CDR3 DNA sequence: TGTGCCAGCTCACCTGGGACAGGGATCAATGAAAAACTGTTTTTT. V is TRBV18 and J is TRBJ1-4, with 9 nucleotides matching TRBD1. Germline V gene data show CDR1 as KGHSH and CDR2 as LQKENI. CDR3 size: 15 residues. The V gene end was trimmed by 3 bases and the J gene end by 5 bases; junction bases not matched to a gene: 4.